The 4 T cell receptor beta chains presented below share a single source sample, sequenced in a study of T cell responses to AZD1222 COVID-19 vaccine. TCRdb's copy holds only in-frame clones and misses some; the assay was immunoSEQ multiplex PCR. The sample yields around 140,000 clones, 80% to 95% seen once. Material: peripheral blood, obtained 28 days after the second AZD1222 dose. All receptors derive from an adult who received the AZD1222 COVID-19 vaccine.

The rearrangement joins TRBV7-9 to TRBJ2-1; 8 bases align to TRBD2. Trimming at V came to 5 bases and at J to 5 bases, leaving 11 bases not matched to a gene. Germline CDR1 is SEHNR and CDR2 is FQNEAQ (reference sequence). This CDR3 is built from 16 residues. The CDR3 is CASSPPMGSGNNEQFF. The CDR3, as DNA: TGTGCCAGCAGCCCCCCGATGGGTAGCGGGAACAATGAGCAGTTCTTC.

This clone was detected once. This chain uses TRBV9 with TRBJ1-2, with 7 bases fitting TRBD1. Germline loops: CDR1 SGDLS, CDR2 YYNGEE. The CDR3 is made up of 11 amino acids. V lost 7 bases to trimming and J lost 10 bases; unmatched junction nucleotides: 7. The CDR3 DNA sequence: TGTGCCAGCTTAAGACAGGGCCTCTACACCTTC. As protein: CASLRQGLYTF.

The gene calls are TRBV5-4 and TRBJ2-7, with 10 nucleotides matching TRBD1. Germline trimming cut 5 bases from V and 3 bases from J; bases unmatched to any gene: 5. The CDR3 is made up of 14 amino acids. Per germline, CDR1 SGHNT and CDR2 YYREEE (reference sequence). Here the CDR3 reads CASSSDRGFYEQYF. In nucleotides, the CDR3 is TGTGCCAGCAGTTCGGACAGGGGGTTCTACGAGCAGTACTTC.

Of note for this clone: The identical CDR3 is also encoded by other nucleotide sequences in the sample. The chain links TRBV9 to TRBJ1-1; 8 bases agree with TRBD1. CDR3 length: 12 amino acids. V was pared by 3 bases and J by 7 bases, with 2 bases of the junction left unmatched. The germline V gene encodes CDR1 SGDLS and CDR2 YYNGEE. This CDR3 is CASSATGVEAFF. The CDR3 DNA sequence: TGTGCCAGCAGCGCGACAGGGGTTGAAGCTTTCTTT.